The rows below give T cell receptor beta chains drawn from one sample of a study of cytomegalovirus exposure and HLA in healthy donors. Produced via immunoSEQ multiplex PCR; TCRdb's table is partial and in-frame only. The sample has around 100,000 clones, around 61% seen once. Source material: PBMCs. Receptors originate from a woman in her 30s in good health and CMV-seronegative. Each CDR3 is given with its conserved first and last residue. D genes are given only for firm matches. Expanded clones are given a class, and other clones once, few, many or no size at all.

v_call: TRBV11-2; j_call: TRBJ1-3; clone_size: few; d_call: TRBD1; cdr3_aa: CASSLTGTGNTIYF
v_call: TRBV6-1; j_call: TRBJ2-7; clone_size: NA; d_call: TRBD2; cdr3_aa: CASSGQREASEQYF
v_call: TRBV4-3; j_call: TRBJ1-5; clone_size: NA; d_call: NA; cdr3_aa: CASSQTINQPQHF
v_call: TRBV18; j_call: TRBJ2-7; clone_size: NA; d_call: TRBD1; cdr3_aa: CASSRTGDNEQYF
v_call: TRBV4-1; j_call: TRBJ2-5; clone_size: NA; d_call: TRBD2; cdr3_aa: CASSPAPSGSRETQYF
v_call: TRBV4-3; j_call: TRBJ2-6; clone_size: NA; d_call: NA; cdr3_aa: CASSQDTGSGANVLTF
v_call: TRBV11-3; j_call: TRBJ1-6; clone_size: NA; d_call: NA; cdr3_aa: CASSWAGLDSPLHF
v_call: TRBV11-2; j_call: TRBJ2-5; clone_size: NA; d_call: TRBD2; cdr3_aa: CASSSLGKREGETQYF
v_call: TRBV5-6; j_call: TRBJ2-2; clone_size: NA; d_call: TRBD2; cdr3_aa: CASSAGGVAGVNGELFF
v_call: TRBV30; j_call: TRBJ1-5; clone_size: NA; d_call: NA; cdr3_aa: CAWSPGGSNQPQHF
v_call: TRBV5-4; j_call: TRBJ1-6; clone_size: NA; d_call: TRBD1; cdr3_aa: CASSLDQGVIGSPLHF
v_call: TRBV5-1; j_call: TRBJ1-1; clone_size: few; d_call: NA; cdr3_aa: CASSLVGRMNTEAFF
v_call: TRBV27; j_call: TRBJ2-1; clone_size: NA; d_call: TRBD2; cdr3_aa: CASIRTGTSYNEQFF
v_call: TRBV18; j_call: TRBJ1-5; clone_size: few; d_call: NA; cdr3_aa: CASSLNQGNQPQHF
v_call: TRBV9; j_call: TRBJ1-2; clone_size: NA; d_call: NA; cdr3_aa: CASSVGNANYGYTF
v_call: TRBV4-3; j_call: TRBJ2-2; clone_size: NA; d_call: TRBD2; cdr3_aa: CASSQESSGTRGRELFF
v_call: TRBV27; j_call: TRBJ2-3; clone_size: NA; d_call: TRBD2; cdr3_aa: CASRFGLAGRGDTQYF
v_call: TRBV5-1; j_call: TRBJ2-1; clone_size: few; d_call: TRBD2; cdr3_aa: CASSRLAGGPNEQFF
v_call: TRBV19; j_call: TRBJ2-1; clone_size: NA; d_call: TRBD1; cdr3_aa: CASSIMRTGDYNEQFF
v_call: TRBV7-9; j_call: TRBJ2-1; clone_size: few; d_call: NA; cdr3_aa: CASSLGQGNEQFF
v_call: TRBV19; j_call: TRBJ1-1; clone_size: NA; d_call: TRBD1; cdr3_aa: CASSSTGGTEAFF
v_call: TRBV7-8; j_call: TRBJ2-6; clone_size: NA; d_call: TRBD1; cdr3_aa: CASRRDRNSGANVLTF
v_call: TRBV6-4; j_call: TRBJ2-1; clone_size: NA; d_call: TRBD2; cdr3_aa: CASSPLAGAGNERFF
v_call: TRBV6-1; j_call: TRBJ2-7; clone_size: few; d_call: TRBD2; cdr3_aa: CASSEAPVLAGAPYEQYF
v_call: TRBV9; j_call: TRBJ2-5; clone_size: NA; d_call: NA; cdr3_aa: CASSPQTGQETQYF
v_call: TRBV7-3; j_call: TRBJ2-1; clone_size: NA; d_call: NA; cdr3_aa: CASSSSLRYNEQFF
v_call: TRBV4-3; j_call: TRBJ2-4; clone_size: few; d_call: NA; cdr3_aa: CASSQGVTSIQYF
v_call: TRBV5-4; j_call: TRBJ2-2; clone_size: NA; d_call: TRBD2; cdr3_aa: CASSPWTSGRITGELFF
v_call: TRBV18; j_call: TRBJ1-1; clone_size: NA; d_call: NA; cdr3_aa: CASSPSGANTEAFF
v_call: TRBV6-6; j_call: TRBJ1-5; clone_size: NA; d_call: TRBD1; cdr3_aa: CASRDRGPSNQPQHF
v_call: TRBV4-2; j_call: TRBJ2-2; clone_size: NA; d_call: NA; cdr3_aa: CASSQDQTASTGELFF
v_call: TRBV29-1; j_call: TRBJ1-2; clone_size: NA; d_call: NA; cdr3_aa: CSVEVAPYGYTF
v_call: TRBV19; j_call: TRBJ2-7; clone_size: NA; d_call: NA; cdr3_aa: CASSIQGTYEQYF
v_call: TRBV4-3; j_call: TRBJ2-1; clone_size: NA; d_call: NA; cdr3_aa: CASSRDSRNEQFF
v_call: TRBV30; j_call: NA; clone_size: NA; d_call: TRBD1; cdr3_aa: CAWSGGQGTHEQYF
v_call: TRBV28; j_call: TRBJ1-5; clone_size: NA; d_call: NA; cdr3_aa: CASSTNREGENQPQHF
v_call: TRBV6-5; j_call: TRBJ1-4; clone_size: NA; d_call: TRBD1; cdr3_aa: CASSWTGATNEKLFF
v_call: TRBV5-1; j_call: TRBJ2-7; clone_size: NA; d_call: NA; cdr3_aa: CASSLEVANEQYF
v_call: TRBV30; j_call: TRBJ2-7; clone_size: NA; d_call: NA; cdr3_aa: CAWSDNAYEQYF
v_call: TRBV6-5; j_call: TRBJ2-7; clone_size: NA; d_call: TRBD1; cdr3_aa: CASSYQDRGLSEQYF
v_call: TRBV6-1; j_call: TRBJ2-6; clone_size: NA; d_call: NA; cdr3_aa: CASSGVYSGANVLTF
v_call: TRBV30; j_call: TRBJ2-1; clone_size: few; d_call: NA; cdr3_aa: CAWSDLGGSYNEQFF
v_call: TRBV2; j_call: TRBJ2-5; clone_size: NA; d_call: TRBD2; cdr3_aa: CASSPGTSGSGYETQYF
v_call: TRBV2; j_call: TRBJ1-2; clone_size: NA; d_call: NA; cdr3_aa: CASNGQTLLYGYTF
v_call: TRBV5-1; j_call: TRBJ2-5; clone_size: once; d_call: TRBD2; cdr3_aa: CASSLVSGSQETQYF
v_call: TRBV7-8; j_call: TRBJ2-7; clone_size: NA; d_call: NA; cdr3_aa: CASSLAPGVREQYF
v_call: TRBV6-1; j_call: TRBJ2-5; clone_size: once; d_call: TRBD1; cdr3_aa: CASREQGAVTQYF
v_call: TRBV28; j_call: TRBJ1-1; clone_size: NA; d_call: TRBD1; cdr3_aa: CASRWTGMIRNTEAFF
v_call: TRBV5-1; j_call: TRBJ2-1; clone_size: NA; d_call: NA; cdr3_aa: CASSLESVPYNEQFF
v_call: TRBV2; j_call: TRBJ2-1; clone_size: few; d_call: TRBD2; cdr3_aa: CASSALAGGNNEQFF